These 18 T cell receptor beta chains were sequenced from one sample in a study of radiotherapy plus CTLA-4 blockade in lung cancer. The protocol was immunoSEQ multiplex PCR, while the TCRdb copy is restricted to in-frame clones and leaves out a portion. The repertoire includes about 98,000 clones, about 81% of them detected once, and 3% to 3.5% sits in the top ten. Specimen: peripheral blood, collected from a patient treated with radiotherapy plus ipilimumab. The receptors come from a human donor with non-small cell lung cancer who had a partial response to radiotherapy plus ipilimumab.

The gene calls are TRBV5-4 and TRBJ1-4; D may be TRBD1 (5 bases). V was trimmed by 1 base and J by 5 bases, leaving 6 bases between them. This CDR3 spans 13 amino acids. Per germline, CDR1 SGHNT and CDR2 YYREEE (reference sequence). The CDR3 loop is CASSLPGNEKLFF. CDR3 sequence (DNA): TGTGCCAGCAGCTTGCCAGGGAATGAAAAACTGTTTTTT.

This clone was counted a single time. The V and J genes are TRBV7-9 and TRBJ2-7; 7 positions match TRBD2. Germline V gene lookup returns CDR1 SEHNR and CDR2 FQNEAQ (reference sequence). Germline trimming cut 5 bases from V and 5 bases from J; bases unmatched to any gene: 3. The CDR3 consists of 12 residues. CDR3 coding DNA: TGTGCCAGCAGCCCACTAGCGAACGAGCAGTACTTC. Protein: CASSPLANEQYF.

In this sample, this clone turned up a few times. CDR3 loop: CASSSRQYNEQFF. DNA of the CDR3: TGTGCCAGCAGTTCCCGACAGTACAATGAGCAGTTCTTC. The V call is TRBV6-6, the J call TRBJ2-1; weak D call: TRBD1 (5 bases). V lost 4 bases and J 4 bases, leaving 8 bases between the germline ends. The CDR3 has 13 amino acids. In germline, CDR1 is MNHNY, CDR2 SVGAGI (reference sequence).

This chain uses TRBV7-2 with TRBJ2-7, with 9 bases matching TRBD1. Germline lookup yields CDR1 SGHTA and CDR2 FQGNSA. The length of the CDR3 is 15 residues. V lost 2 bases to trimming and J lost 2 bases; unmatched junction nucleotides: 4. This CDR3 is CASSLSGTGTYEQYF. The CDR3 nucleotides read TGTGCCAGCAGCTTATCCGGGACAGGGACCTACGAGCAGTACTTC.

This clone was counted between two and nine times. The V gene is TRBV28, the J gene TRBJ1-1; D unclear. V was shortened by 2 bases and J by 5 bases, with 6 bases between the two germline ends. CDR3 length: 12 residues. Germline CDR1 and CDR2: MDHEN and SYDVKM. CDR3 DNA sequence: TGTGCCAGCAGTTTAGTCGGGACTGAAGCTTTCTTT. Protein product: CASSLVGTEAFF. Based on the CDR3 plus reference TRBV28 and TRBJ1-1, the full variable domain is DVKVTQSSRYLVKRTGEKVFLECVQDMDHENMFWYRQDPGLGLRLIYFSYDVKMKEKGDIPEGYSVSREKKERFSLILESASTNQTSMYLCASSLVGTEAFFGQGTRLTVV.

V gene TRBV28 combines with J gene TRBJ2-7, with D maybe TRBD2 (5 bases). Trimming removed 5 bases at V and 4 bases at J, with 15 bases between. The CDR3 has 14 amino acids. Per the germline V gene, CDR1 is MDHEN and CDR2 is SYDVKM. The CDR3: CASSPSWGVYEQYF. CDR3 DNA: TGTGCCAGCAGTCCATCCTGGGGAGTGTACGAGCAGTACTTC.

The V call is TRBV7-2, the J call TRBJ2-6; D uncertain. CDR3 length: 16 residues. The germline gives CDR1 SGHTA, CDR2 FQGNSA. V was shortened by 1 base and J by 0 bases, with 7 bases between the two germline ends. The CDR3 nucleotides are TGTGCCAGCAGCTTAGTTTGGAGCTCTGGGGCCAACGTCCTGACTTTC. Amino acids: CASSLVWSSGANVLTF.

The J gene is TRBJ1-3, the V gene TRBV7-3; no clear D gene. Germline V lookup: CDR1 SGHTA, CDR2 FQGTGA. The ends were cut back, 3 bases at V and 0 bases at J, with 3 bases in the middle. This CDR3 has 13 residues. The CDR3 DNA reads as TGTGCCAGCAGCTTCAACTCTGGAAACACCATATATTTT. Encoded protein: CASSFNSGNTIYF.

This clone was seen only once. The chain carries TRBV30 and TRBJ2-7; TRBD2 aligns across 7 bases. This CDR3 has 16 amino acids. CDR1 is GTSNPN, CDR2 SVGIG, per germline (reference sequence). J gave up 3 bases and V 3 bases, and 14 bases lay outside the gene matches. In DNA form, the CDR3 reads TGTGCCTGGAGGAAATTAGGGGCTAGCGGCCGCTACGAGCAGTACTTC. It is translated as CAWRKLGASGRYEQYF.

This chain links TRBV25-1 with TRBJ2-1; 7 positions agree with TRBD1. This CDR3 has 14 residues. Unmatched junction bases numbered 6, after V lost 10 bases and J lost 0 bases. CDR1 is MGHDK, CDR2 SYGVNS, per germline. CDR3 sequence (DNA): TGTGCCACTGCTAACAGGGGCTCCTACAATGAGCAGTTCTTC. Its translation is CATANRGSYNEQFF.

CDR3 coding DNA: TGTGCCAGCAGCCAAGTTGGGCTAGCGGTCTACAATGAGCAGTTCTTC. Its protein is CASSQVGLAVYNEQFF. The chain links TRBV14 to TRBJ2-1, with 7 bases that match TRBD2. V lost 1 base, J lost 3 bases, and 6 bases stayed unmatched. Per the germline V gene, CDR1 is SGHDN and CDR2 is FVKESK. The CDR3 extends over 16 amino acids.

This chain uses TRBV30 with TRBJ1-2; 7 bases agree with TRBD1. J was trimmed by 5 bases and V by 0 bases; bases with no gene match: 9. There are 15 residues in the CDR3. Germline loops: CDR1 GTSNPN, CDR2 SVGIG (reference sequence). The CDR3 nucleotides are TGTGCCTGGAGTGTACTCCGGGACAGTCATTATGGCTACACCTTC. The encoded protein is CAWSVLRDSHYGYTF.

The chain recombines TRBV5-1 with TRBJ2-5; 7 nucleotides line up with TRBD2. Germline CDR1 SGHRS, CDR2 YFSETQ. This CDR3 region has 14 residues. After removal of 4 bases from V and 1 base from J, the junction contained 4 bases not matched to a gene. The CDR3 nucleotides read TGCGCCAGCAGCCTAGCGGTAACCCAAGAGACCCAGTACTTC. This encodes CASSLAVTQETQYF.

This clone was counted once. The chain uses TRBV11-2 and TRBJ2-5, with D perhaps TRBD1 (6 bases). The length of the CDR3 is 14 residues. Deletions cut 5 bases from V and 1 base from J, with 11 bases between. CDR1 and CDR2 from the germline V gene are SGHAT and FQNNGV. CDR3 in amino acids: CASSRGTFQETQYF. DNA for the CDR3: TGTGCCAGCAGCCGAGGGACATTCCAAGAGACCCAGTACTTC.

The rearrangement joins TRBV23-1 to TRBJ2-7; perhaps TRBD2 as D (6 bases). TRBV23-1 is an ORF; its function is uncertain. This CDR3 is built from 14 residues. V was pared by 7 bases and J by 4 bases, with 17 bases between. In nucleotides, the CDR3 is TGCGCCAGCACCTCACCGGGAGCAGAATACGAGCAGTACTTC. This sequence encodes CASTSPGAEYEQYF.

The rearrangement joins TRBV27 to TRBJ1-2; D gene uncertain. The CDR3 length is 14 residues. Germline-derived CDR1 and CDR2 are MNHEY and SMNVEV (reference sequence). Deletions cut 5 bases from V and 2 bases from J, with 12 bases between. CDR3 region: CASSPRGGNYGYTF. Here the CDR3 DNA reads TGTGCCAGCAGTCCCCGGGGAGGGAACTATGGCTACACCTTC.

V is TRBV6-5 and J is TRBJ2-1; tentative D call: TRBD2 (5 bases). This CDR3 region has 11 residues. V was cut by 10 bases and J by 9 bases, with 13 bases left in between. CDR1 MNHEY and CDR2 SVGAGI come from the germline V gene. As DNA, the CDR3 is TGTGCCACCTTACTAGAACGTGAGCAGTTCTTC. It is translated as CATLLEREQFF.

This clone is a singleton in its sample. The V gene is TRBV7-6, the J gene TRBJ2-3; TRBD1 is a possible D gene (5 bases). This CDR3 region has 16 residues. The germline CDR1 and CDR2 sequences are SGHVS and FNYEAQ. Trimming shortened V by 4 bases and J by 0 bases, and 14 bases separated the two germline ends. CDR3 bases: TGTGCCAGCAGCTCCCCCGCTGGGGCTAGCACAGATACGCAGTATTTT. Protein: CASSSPAGASTDTQYF.